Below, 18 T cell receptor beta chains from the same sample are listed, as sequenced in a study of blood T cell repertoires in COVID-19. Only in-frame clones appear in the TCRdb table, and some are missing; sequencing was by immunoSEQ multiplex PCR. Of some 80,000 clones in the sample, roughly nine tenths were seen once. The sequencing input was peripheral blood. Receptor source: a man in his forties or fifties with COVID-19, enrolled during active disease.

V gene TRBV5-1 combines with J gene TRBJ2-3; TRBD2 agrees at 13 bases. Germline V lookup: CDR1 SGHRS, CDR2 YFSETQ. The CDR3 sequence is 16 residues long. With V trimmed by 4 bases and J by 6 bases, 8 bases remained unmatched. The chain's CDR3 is CASSVGLAGVSDTQYF. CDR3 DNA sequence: TGCGCCAGCAGCGTCGGACTAGCGGGAGTGTCGGATACGCAGTATTTT.

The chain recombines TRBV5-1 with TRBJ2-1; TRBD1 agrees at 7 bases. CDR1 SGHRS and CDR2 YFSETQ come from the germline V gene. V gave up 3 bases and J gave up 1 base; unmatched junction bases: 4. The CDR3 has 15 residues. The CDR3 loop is CASSSLQGSYNEQFF. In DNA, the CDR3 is TGCGCCAGCAGCTCCTTACAGGGGTCCTACAATGAGCAGTTCTTC.

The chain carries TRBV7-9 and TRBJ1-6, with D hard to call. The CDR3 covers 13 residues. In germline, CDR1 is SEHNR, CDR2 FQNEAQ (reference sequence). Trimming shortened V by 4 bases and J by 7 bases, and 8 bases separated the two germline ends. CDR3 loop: CASSSYSNSPLHF. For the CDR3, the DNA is TGTGCCAGCAGCTCGTACAGCAATTCACCCCTCCACTTT.

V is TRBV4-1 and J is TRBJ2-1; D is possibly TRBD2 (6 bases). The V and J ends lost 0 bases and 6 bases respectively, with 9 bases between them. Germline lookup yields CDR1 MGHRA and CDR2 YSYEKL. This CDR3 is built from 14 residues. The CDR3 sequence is CASSQEPSANEQFF. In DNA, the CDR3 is TGCGCCAGCAGCCAAGAACCTAGCGCCAATGAGCAGTTCTTC.

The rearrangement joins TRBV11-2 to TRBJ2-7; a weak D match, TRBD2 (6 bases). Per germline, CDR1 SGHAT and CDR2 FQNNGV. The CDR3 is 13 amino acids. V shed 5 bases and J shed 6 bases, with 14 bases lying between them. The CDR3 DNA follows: TGTGCCAGCAGCCTCCAGACTAGGGGCGAGCAGTACGTC. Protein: CASSLQTRGEQYV.

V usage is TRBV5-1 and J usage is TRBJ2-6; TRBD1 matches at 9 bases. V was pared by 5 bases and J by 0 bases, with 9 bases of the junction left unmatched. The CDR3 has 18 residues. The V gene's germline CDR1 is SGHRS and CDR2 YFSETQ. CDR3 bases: TGCGCCAGCAGATATCCGGGACAGGGAAGCTCTGGGGCCAACGTCCTGACTTTC. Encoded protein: CASRYPGQGSSGANVLTF.

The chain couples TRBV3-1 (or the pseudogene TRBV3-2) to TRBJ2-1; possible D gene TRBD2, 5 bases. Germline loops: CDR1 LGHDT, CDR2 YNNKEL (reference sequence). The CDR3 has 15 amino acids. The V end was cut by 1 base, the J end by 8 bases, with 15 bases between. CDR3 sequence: CASSQAEIGSHEQFF. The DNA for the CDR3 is TGTGCCAGCAGCCAAGCAGAGATTGGGAGCCATGAGCAGTTCTTC.

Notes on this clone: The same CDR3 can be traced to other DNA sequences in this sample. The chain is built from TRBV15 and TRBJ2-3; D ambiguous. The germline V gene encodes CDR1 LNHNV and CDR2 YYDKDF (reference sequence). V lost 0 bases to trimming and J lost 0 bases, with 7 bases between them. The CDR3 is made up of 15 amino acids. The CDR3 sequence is CATSRDLGSTDTQYF. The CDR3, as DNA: TGTGCCACCAGCAGAGATTTGGGCAGCACAGATACGCAGTATTTT.

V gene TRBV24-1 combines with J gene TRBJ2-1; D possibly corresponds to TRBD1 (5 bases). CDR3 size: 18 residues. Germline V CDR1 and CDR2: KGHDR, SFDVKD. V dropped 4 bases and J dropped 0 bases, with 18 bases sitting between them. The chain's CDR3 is CATSDAILGVTSYNEQFF. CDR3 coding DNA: TGTGCCACCAGTGACGCCATTCTAGGGGTTACCTCCTACAATGAGCAGTTCTTC.

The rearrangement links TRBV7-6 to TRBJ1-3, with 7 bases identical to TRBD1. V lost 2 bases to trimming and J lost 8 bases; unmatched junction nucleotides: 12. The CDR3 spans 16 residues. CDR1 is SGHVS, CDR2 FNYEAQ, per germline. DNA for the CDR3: TGTGCCAGCAGCTTAATGAGGGGACAGTCCGTAGACACCATATATTTT. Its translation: CASSLMRGQSVDTIYF.

CDR3 DNA sequence: TGTGCCAGCAGCCAGATTAACCCACAGGGAGCAAATTCACCCCTCCACTTT. Residues: CASSQINPQGANSPLHF. This chain joins TRBV7-9 and TRBJ1-6; possible D gene TRBD1, 6 bases. V was cut by 5 bases and J by 7 bases, with 21 bases left in between. This CDR3 contains 17 residues. The V gene's germline CDR1 is SEHNR and CDR2 FQNEAQ (reference sequence).

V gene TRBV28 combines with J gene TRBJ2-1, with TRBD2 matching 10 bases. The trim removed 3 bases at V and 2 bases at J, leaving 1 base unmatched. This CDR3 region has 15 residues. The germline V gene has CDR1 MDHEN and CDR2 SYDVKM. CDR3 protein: CASSFGLAAYNEQFF. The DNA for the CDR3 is TGTGCCAGCAGTTTTGGACTAGCGGCCTACAATGAGCAGTTCTTC.

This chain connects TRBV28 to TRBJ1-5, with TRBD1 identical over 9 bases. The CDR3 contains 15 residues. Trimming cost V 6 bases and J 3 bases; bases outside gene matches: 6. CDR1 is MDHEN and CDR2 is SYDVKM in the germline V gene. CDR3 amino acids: CASRNRDRDNQPQHF. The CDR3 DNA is TGTGCCAGCAGGAACCGGGACAGGGACAATCAGCCCCAGCATTTT.

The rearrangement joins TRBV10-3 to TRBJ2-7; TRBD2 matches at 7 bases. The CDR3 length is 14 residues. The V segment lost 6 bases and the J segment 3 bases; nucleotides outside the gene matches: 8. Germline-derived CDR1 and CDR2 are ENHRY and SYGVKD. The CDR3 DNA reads TGTGCCATCAGGAAGAACAGCGGGGTCTACGAGCAGTACTTC. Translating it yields CAIRKNSGVYEQYF.

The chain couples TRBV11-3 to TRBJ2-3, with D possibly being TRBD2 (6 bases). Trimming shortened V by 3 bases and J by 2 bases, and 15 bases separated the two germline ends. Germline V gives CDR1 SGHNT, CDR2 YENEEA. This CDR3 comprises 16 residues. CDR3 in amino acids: CASSFSGTGVTDTQYF. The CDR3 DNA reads TGTGCCAGCAGCTTCTCCGGGACTGGGGTCACAGATACGCAGTATTTT.

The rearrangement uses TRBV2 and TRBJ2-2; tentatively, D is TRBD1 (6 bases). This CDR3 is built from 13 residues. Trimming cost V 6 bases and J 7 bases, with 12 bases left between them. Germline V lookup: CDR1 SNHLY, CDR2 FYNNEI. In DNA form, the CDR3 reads TGTGCCAGCAGACAGGGCCGCAACGGGGAGCTGTTTTTT. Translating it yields CASRQGRNGELFF.

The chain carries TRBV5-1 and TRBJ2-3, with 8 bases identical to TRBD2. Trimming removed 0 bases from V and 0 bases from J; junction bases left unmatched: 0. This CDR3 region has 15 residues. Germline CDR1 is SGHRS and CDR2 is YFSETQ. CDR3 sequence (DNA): TGCGCCAGCAGCTTGGCGGGAGGGAGCACAGATACGCAGTATTTT. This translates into CASSLAGGSTDTQYF.

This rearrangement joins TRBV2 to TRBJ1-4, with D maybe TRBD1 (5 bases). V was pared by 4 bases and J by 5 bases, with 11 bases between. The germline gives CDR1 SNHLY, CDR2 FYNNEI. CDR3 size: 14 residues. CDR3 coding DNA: TGTGCCAGCAGTGGTGACAGTCCCAATGAAAAACTGTTTTTT. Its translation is CASSGDSPNEKLFF.